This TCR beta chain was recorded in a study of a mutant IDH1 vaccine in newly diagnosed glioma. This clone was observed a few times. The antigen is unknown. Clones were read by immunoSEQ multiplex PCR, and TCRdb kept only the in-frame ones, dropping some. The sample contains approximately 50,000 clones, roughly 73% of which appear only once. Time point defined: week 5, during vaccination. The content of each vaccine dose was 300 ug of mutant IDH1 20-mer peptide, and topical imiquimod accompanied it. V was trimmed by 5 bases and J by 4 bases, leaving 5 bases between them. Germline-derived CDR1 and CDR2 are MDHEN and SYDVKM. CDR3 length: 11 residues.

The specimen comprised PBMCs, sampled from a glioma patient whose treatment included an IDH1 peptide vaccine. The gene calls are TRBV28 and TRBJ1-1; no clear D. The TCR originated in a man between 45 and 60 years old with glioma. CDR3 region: CASSLGTEAFF. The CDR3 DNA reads TGTGCCAGCAGTCTGGGCACTGAAGCTTTCTTT.